What follows is one T cell receptor (beta chain) and its context. Its antigen is currently unknown. This sample was included in a study of beta chain features in type 1 diabetes. The germline V gene has CDR1 SNHLY and CDR2 FYNNEI. Trimming stripped 8 bases from V and 5 bases from J, with 23 bases between. The CDR3 consists of 16 residues. A single heparinised draw of approximately 0.12 L on average was taken per donor. Study-level points and caveats: An over-representation of cells with high TCR expression could result from cDNA sequencing.

Sequencing targeted expressed TCRB transcripts, as all isolated RNA had been reverse transcribed. The data were produced by immunoSEQ multiplex PCR, yet TCRdb's version contains in-frame clones alone and is incomplete. The table includes about 330,000 clones, roughly 9.6% detected once. This clonotype was sampled from a young woman in good health. Input material: naive CD4+ T cells from blood. This chain connects TRBV2 to TRBJ2-3; the D gene is possibly TRBD2 (6 bases). CDR3 nucleotide sequence: TGTGCCAGCCAACCTCCGGGACTCAGGGAGAAAGATACGCAGTATTTT. Its translation: CASQPPGLREKDTQYF. Variable domain in full (rest from reference TRBV2 and TRBJ2-3): EPEVTQTPSHQVTQMGQEVILRCVPISNHLYFYWYRQILGQKVEFLVSFYNNEISEKSEIFDDQFSVERPDGSNFTLKIRSTKLEDSAMYFCASQPPGLREKDTQYFGPGTRLTVL.